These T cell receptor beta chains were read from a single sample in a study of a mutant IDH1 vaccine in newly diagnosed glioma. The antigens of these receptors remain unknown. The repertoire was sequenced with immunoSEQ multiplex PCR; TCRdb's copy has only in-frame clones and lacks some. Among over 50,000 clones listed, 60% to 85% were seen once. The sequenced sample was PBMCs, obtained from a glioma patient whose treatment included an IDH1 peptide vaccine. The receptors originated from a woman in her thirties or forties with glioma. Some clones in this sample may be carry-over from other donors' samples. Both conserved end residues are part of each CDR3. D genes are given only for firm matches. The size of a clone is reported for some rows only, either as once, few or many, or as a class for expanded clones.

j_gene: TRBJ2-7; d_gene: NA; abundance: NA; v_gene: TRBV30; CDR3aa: CAWSVLGHEQYF; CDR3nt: TGTGCCTGGAGTGTCCTGGGGCACGAGCAGTACTTC
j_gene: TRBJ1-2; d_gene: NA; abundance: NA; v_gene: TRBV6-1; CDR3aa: CASSGGVGFYGYTF; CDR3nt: TGTGCCAGCAGTGGAGGGGTGGGATTCTATGGCTACACCTTC
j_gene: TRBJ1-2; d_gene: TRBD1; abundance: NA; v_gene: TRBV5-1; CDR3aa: CASSTGQGATPYGYTF; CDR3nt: TGCGCCAGCAGCACTGGACAGGGAGCTACCCCCTATGGCTACACCTTC
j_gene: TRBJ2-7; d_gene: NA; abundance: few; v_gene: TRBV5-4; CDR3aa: CASSLVQGPYEQYF; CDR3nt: TGTGCCAGCAGCTTGGTACAGGGCCCCTACGAGCAGTACTTC
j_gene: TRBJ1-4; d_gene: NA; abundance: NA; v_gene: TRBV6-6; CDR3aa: CASSPGLHDREKLFF; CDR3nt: TGTGCCAGCAGCCCCGGCCTTCATGATAGGGAAAAACTGTTTTTT
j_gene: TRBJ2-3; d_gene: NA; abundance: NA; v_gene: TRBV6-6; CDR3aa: CASRRFGTGTDTQYF; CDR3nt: TGTGCCAGCAGACGGTTTGGGACGGGCACAGATACGCAGTATTTT
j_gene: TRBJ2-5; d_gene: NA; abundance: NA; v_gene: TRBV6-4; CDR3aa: CASSRDLGETQYF; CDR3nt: TGTGCCAGCAGCAGGGATTTGGGAGAGACCCAGTACTTC
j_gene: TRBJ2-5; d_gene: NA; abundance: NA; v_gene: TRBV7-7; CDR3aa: CASSSSYGLQETQYF; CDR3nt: TGTGCTAGCAGCTCCTCCTATGGACTTCAAGAGACCCAGTACTTC
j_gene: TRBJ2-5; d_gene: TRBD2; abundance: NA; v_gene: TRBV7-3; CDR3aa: CASGTSGVETQYF; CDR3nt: TGTGCCAGCGGGACTAGCGGGGTTGAGACCCAGTACTTC
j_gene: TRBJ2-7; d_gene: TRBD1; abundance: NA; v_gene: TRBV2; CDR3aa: CASRAWDSSYEQYF; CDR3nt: TGTGCCAGCAGGGCTTGGGACAGCTCCTACGAGCAGTACTTC
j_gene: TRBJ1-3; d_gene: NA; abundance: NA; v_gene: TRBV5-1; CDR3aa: CASSATGPSGNTIYF; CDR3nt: TGCGCCAGCAGCGCCACAGGGCCCTCTGGAAACACCATATATTTT
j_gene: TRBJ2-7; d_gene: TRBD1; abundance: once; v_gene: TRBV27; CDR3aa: CASSLTGTGIHEQYF; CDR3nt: TGTGCCAGCAGTTTAACCGGGACAGGGATCCACGAGCAGTACTTC
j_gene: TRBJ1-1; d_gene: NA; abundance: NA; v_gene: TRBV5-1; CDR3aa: CASSSSGGNTEAFF; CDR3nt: TGCGCCAGCAGTTCCTCGGGGGGGAACACTGAAGCTTTCTTT
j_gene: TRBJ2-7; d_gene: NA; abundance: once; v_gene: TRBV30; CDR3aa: CAWSWENEQYF; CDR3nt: TGTGCCTGGAGTTGGGAAAACGAGCAGTACTTC
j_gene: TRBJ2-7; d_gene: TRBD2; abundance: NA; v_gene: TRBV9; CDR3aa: CASSVQAGGTAGREQYF; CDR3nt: TGTGCCAGCAGCGTACAGGCGGGGGGGACAGCGGGCCGGGAGCAGTACTTC
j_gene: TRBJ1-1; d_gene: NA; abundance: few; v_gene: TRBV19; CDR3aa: CASSIRPAQMNTEAFF; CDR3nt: TGTGCCAGTAGTATTCGTCCAGCCCAAATGAACACTGAAGCTTTCTTT
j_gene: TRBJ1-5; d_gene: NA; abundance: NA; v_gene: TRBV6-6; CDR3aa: CASTTGTQPQHF; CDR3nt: TGTGCCAGCACTACGGGGACTCAGCCCCAGCATTTT
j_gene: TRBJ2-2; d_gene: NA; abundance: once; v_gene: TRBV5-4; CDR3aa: CASRVGGNTGELFF; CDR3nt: TGTGCCAGCAGGGTCGGGGGGAACACCGGGGAGCTGTTTTTT
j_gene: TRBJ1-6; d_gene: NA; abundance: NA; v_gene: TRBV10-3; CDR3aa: CAISPGHNSPLHF; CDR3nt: TGTGCCATCAGTCCGGGACATAACTCACCCCTCCACTTT
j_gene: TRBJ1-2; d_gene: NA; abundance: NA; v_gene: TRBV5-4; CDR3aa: CASSLAGAYSNYGYTF; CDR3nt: TGTGCCAGCAGCTTGGCCGGGGCATATTCTAACTATGGCTACACCTTC
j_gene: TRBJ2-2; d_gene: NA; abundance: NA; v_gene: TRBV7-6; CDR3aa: CASSPTGGGELFF; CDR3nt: TGTGCCAGCAGCCCCACTGGGGGCGGGGAGCTGTTTTTT
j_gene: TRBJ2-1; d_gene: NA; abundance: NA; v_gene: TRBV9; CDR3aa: CASGFGGSYNEQFF; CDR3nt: TGTGCCAGCGGTTTCGGGGGCTCCTACAATGAGCAGTTCTTC
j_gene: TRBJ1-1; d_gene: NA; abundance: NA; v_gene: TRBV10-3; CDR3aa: CAISESNSPNTGAFF; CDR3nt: TGTGCCATCAGTGAGTCGAACAGCCCAAACACTGGAGCTTTCTTT
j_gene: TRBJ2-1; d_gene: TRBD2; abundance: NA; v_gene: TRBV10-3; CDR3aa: CAISGLAGSYNEQFF; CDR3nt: TGTGCCATCTCGGGACTAGCGGGATCCTACAATGAGCAGTTCTTC
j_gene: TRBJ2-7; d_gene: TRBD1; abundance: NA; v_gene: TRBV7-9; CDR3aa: CATLITGGGEQYF; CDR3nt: TGTGCCACCCTTATTACAGGGGGCGGCGAGCAGTACTTC
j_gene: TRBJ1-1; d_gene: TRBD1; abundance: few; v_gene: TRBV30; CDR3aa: CAWRPSTGVNTEAFF; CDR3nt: TGTGCCTGGAGGCCCTCGACAGGGGTGAACACTGAAGCTTTCTTT
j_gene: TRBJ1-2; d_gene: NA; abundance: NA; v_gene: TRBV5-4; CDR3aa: CASSLESGDGYTF; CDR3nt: TGTGCCAGCAGCTTGGAGAGTGGGGATGGCTACACCTTC
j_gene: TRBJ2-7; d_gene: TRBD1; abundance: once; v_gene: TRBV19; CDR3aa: CASSRTGGTYEQYF; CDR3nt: TGTGCCAGTAGTCGGACAGGGGGTACCTACGAGCAGTACTTC
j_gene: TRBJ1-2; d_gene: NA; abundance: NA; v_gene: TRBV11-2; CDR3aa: CASSPSGFGGYTF; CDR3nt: TGTGCCAGCAGTCCTTCCGGGTTCGGGGGCTACACCTTC